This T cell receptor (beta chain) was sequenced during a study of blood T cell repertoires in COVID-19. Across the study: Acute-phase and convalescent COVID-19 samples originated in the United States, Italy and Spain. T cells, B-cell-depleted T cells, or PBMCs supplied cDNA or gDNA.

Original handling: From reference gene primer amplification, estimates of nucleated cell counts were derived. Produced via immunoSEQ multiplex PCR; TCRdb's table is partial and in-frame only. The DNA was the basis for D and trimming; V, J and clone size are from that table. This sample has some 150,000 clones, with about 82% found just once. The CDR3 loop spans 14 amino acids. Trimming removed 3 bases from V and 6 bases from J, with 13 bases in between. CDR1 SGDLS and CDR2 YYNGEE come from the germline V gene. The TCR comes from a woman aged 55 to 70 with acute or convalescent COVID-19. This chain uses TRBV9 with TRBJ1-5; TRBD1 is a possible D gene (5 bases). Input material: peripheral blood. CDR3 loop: CASSGGVIGQPQHF. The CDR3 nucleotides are TGTGCCAGCAGCGGGGGGGTCATCGGTCAGCCCCAGCATTTT.